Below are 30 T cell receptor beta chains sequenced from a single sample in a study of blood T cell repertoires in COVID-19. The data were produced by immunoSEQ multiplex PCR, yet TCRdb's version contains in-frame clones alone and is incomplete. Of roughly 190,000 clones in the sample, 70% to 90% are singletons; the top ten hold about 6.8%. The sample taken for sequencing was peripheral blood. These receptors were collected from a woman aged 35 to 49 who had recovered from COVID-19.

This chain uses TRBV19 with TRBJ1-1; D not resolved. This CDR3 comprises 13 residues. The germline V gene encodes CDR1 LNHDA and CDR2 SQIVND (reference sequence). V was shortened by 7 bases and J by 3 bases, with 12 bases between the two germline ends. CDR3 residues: CASTTGGYTEAFF. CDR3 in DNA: TGTGCCAGTACAACCGGCGGATACACTGAAGCTTTCTTT.

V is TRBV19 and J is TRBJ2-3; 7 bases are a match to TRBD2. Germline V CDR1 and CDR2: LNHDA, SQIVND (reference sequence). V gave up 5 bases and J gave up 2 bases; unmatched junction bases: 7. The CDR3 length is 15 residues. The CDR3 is CASSQGLGNTDTQYF. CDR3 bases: TGTGCCAGTAGTCAAGGACTAGGGAACACAGATACGCAGTATTTT.

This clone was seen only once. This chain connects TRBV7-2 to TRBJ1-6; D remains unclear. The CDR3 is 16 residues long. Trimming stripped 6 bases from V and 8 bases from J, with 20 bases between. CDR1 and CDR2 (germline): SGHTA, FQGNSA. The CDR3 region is CASSKDWASGHSPLHF. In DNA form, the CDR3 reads TGTGCCAGCAGTAAAGATTGGGCTTCTGGGCATTCACCCCTCCACTTT.

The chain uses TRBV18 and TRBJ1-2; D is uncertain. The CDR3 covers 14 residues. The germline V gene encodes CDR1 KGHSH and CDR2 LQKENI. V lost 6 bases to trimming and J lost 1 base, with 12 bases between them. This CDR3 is CASSETSINYGYTF. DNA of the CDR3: TGTGCCAGCTCGGAGACTTCCATTAACTATGGCTACACCTTC.

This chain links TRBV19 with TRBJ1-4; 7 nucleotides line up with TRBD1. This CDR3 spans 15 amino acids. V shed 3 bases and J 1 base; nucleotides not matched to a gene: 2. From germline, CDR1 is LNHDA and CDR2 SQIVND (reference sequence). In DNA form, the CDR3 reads TGTGCCAGTAGTATTCGGACAGGAACTAATGAAAAACTGTTTTTT. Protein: CASSIRTGTNEKLFF.

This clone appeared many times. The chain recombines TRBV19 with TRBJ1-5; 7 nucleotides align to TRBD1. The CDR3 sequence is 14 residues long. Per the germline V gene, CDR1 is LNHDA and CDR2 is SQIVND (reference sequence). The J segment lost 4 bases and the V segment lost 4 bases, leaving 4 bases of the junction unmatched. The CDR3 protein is CASSTGTENQPQHF. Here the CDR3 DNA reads TGTGCCAGTAGTACCGGGACAGAGAATCAGCCCCAGCATTTT. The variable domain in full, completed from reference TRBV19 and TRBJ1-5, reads DGGITQSPKYLFRKEGQNVTLSCEQNLNHDAMYWYRQDPGQGLRLIYYSQIVNDFQKGDIAEGYSVSREKKESFPLTVTSAQKNPTAFYLCASSTGTENQPQHFGDGTRLSIL.

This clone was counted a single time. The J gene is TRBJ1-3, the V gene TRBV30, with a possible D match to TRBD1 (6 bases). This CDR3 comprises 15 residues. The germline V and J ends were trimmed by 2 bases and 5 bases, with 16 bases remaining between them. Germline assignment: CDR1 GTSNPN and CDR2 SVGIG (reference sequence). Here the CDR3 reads CAWSSGTTTRNTIYF. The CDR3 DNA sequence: TGTGCCTGGAGTAGTGGGACAACCACGAGAAACACCATATATTTT.

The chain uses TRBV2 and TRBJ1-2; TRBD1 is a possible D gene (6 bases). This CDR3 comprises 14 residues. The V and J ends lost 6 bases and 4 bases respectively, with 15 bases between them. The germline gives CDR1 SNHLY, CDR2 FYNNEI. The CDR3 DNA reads TGTGCCAGCAGGGCGACAGGTGGGCCCTATGGCTACACCTTC. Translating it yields CASRATGGPYGYTF.

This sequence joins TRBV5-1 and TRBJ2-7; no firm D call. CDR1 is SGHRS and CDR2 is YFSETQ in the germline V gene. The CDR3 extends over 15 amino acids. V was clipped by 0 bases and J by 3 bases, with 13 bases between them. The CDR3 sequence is CASSLGDTSHYEQYF. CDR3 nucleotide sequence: TGCGCCAGCAGCTTGGGCGACACCTCCCACTACGAGCAGTACTTC.

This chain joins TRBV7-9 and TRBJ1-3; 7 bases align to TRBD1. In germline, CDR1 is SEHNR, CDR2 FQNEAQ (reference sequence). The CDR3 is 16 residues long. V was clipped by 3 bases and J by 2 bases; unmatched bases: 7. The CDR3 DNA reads TGTGCCAGCAGCTTGGACAGGACTGGCGCTGGAAACACCATATATTTT. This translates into CASSLDRTGAGNTIYF.

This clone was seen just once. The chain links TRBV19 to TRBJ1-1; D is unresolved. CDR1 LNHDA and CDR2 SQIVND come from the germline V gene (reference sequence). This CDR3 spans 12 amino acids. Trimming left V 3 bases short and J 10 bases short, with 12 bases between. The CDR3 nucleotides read TGTGCCAGTAGTATTGACGGCGCGGGAGCTTTCTTT. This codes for CASSIDGAGAFF.

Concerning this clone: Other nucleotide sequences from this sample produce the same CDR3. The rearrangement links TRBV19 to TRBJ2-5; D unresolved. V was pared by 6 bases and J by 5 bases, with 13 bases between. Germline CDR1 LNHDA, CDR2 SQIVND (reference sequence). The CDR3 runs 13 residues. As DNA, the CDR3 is TGTGCCAGTAGCCGACAAGGTGGGGAGACCCAGTACTTC. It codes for CASSRQGGETQYF.

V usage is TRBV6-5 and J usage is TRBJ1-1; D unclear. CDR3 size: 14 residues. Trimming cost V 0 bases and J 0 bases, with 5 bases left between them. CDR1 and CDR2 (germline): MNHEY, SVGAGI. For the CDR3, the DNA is TGTGCCAGCAGTTACTCGGCGGTGAACACTGAAGCTTTCTTT. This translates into CASSYSAVNTEAFF.

CDR3 amino acids: CASASNSNYGYTF. DNA for the CDR3: TGTGCCAGCGCTTCAAACAGCAACTATGGCTACACCTTC. The chain uses TRBV2 and TRBJ1-2, with D uncertain. CDR1 is SNHLY, CDR2 FYNNEI, per germline. The V gene lost 8 bases and the J gene lost 2 bases, with 12 bases spanning the gap. CDR3 length equals 13 residues. Full variable domain (missing parts from reference TRBV2 and TRBJ1-2): EPEVTQTPSHQVTQMGQEVILRCVPISNHLYFYWYRQILGQKVEFLVSFYNNEISEKSEIFDDQFSVERPDGSNFTLKIRSTKLEDSAMYFCASASNSNYGYTFGSGTRLTVV.

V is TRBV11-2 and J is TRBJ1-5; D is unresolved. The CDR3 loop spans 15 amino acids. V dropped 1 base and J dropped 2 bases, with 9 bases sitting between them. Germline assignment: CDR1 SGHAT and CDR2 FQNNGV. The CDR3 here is CASSLGGMRNQPQHF. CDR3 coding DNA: TGTGCCAGCAGCTTAGGCGGGATGCGCAATCAGCCCCAGCATTTT.

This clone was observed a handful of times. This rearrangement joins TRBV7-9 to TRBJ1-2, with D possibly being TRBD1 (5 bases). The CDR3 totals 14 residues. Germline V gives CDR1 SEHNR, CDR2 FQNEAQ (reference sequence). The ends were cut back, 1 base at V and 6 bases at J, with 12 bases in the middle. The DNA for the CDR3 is TGTGCCAGCAGCTTAGAAGGGGATCTACATGGCTACACCTTC. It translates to CASSLEGDLHGYTF.

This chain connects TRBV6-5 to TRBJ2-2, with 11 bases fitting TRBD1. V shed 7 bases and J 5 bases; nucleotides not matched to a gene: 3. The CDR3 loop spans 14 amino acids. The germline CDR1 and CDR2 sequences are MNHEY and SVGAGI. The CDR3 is CASKGQGETGELFF. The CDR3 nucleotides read TGTGCCAGCAAGGGACAGGGGGAAACCGGGGAGCTGTTTTTT.

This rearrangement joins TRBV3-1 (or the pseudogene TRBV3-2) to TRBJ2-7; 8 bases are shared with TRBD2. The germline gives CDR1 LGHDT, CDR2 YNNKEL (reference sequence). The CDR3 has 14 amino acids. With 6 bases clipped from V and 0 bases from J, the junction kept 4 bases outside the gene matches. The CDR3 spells CASRQRESSYEQYF. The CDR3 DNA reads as TGTGCCAGCAGACAGCGGGAGAGCTCCTACGAGCAGTACTTC.

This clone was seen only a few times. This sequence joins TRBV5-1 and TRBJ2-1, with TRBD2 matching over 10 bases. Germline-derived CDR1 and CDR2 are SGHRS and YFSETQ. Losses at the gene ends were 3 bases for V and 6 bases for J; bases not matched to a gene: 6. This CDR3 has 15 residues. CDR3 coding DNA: TGCGCCAGCAGCTCCCTAGCGGGAGACCCCAATGAGCAGTTCTTC. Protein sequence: CASSSLAGDPNEQFF.

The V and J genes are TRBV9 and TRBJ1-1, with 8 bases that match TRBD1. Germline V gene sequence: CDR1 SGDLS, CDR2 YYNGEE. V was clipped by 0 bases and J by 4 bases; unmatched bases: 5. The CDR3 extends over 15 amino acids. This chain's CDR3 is CASSVAGQGGTEAFF. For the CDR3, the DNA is TGTGCCAGCAGCGTAGCCGGACAGGGAGGCACTGAAGCTTTCTTT.

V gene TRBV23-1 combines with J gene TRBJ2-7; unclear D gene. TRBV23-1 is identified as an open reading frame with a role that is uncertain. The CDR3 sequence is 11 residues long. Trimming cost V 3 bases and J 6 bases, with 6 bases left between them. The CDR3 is CASSHSSEQYF. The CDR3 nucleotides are TGCGCCAGCAGTCATAGTAGCGAGCAGTACTTC.

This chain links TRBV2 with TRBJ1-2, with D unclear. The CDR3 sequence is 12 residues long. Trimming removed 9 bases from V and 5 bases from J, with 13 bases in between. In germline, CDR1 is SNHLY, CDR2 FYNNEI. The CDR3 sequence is CASSTESYGYTF. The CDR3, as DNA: TGTGCCAGTTCAACAGAGAGTTATGGCTACACCTTC.

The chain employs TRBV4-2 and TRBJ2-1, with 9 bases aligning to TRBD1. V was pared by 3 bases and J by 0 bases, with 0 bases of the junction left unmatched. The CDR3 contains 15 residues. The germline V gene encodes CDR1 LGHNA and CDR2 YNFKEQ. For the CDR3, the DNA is TGTGCCAGCAGCCAGACAGGGGGCTCCTACAATGAGCAGTTCTTC. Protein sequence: CASSQTGGSYNEQFF.

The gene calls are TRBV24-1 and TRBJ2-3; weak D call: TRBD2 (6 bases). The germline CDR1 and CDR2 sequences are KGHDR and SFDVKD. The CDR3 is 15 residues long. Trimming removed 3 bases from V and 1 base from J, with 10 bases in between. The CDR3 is CATSDTSLGTDTQYF. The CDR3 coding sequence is TGTGCCACCAGTGATACTAGCTTGGGCACAGATACGCAGTATTTT.

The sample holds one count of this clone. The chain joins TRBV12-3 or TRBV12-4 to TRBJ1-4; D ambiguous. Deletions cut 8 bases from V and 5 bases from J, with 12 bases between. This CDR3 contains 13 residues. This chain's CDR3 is CASANSQNEKLFF. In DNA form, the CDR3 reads TGTGCCAGCGCCAATTCACAAAATGAAAAACTGTTTTTT.

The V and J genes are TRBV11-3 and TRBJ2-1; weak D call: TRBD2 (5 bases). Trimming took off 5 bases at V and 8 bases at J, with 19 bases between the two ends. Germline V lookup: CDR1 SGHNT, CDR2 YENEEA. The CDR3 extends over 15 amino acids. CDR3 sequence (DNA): TGTGCCAGCAGCCTCTCCCAATCACTAGTCCATGAGCAGTTCTTC. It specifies CASSLSQSLVHEQFF.

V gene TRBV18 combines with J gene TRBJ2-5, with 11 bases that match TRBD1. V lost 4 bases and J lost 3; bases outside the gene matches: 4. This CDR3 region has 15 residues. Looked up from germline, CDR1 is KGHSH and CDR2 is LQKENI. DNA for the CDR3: TGTGCCAGCTCACTCGAGGGACAGGGGGAAGAGACCCAGTACTTC. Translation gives CASSLEGQGEETQYF. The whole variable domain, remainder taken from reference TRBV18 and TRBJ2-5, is NAGVMQNPRHLVRRRGQEARLRCSPMKGHSHVYWYRQLPEEGLKFMVYLQKENIIDESGMPKERFSAEFPKEGPSILRIQQVVRGDSAAYFCASSLEGQGEETQYFGPGTRLLVL.

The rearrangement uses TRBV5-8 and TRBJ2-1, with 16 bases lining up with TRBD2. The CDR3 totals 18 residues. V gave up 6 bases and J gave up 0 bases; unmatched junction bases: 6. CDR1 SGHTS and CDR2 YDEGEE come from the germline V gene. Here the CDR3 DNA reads TGTGCCAGCACCGTGGGACTAGCGGGAGGGAGCTCCTACAATGAGCAGTTCTTC. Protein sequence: CASTVGLAGGSSYNEQFF.

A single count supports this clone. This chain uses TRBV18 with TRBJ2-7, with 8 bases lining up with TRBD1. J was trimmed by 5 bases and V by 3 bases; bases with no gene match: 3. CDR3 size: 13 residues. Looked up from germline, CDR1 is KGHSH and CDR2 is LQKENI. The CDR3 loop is CASSPGQGDEQYF. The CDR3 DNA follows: TGTGCCAGCTCACCTGGACAGGGTGACGAGCAGTACTTC.

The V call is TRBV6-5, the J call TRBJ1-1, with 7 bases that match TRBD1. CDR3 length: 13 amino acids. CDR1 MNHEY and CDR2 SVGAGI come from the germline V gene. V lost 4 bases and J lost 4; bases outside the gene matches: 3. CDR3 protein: CASSSQGGTEAFF. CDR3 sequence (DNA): TGTGCCAGCAGTTCTCAGGGGGGCACTGAAGCTTTCTTT.